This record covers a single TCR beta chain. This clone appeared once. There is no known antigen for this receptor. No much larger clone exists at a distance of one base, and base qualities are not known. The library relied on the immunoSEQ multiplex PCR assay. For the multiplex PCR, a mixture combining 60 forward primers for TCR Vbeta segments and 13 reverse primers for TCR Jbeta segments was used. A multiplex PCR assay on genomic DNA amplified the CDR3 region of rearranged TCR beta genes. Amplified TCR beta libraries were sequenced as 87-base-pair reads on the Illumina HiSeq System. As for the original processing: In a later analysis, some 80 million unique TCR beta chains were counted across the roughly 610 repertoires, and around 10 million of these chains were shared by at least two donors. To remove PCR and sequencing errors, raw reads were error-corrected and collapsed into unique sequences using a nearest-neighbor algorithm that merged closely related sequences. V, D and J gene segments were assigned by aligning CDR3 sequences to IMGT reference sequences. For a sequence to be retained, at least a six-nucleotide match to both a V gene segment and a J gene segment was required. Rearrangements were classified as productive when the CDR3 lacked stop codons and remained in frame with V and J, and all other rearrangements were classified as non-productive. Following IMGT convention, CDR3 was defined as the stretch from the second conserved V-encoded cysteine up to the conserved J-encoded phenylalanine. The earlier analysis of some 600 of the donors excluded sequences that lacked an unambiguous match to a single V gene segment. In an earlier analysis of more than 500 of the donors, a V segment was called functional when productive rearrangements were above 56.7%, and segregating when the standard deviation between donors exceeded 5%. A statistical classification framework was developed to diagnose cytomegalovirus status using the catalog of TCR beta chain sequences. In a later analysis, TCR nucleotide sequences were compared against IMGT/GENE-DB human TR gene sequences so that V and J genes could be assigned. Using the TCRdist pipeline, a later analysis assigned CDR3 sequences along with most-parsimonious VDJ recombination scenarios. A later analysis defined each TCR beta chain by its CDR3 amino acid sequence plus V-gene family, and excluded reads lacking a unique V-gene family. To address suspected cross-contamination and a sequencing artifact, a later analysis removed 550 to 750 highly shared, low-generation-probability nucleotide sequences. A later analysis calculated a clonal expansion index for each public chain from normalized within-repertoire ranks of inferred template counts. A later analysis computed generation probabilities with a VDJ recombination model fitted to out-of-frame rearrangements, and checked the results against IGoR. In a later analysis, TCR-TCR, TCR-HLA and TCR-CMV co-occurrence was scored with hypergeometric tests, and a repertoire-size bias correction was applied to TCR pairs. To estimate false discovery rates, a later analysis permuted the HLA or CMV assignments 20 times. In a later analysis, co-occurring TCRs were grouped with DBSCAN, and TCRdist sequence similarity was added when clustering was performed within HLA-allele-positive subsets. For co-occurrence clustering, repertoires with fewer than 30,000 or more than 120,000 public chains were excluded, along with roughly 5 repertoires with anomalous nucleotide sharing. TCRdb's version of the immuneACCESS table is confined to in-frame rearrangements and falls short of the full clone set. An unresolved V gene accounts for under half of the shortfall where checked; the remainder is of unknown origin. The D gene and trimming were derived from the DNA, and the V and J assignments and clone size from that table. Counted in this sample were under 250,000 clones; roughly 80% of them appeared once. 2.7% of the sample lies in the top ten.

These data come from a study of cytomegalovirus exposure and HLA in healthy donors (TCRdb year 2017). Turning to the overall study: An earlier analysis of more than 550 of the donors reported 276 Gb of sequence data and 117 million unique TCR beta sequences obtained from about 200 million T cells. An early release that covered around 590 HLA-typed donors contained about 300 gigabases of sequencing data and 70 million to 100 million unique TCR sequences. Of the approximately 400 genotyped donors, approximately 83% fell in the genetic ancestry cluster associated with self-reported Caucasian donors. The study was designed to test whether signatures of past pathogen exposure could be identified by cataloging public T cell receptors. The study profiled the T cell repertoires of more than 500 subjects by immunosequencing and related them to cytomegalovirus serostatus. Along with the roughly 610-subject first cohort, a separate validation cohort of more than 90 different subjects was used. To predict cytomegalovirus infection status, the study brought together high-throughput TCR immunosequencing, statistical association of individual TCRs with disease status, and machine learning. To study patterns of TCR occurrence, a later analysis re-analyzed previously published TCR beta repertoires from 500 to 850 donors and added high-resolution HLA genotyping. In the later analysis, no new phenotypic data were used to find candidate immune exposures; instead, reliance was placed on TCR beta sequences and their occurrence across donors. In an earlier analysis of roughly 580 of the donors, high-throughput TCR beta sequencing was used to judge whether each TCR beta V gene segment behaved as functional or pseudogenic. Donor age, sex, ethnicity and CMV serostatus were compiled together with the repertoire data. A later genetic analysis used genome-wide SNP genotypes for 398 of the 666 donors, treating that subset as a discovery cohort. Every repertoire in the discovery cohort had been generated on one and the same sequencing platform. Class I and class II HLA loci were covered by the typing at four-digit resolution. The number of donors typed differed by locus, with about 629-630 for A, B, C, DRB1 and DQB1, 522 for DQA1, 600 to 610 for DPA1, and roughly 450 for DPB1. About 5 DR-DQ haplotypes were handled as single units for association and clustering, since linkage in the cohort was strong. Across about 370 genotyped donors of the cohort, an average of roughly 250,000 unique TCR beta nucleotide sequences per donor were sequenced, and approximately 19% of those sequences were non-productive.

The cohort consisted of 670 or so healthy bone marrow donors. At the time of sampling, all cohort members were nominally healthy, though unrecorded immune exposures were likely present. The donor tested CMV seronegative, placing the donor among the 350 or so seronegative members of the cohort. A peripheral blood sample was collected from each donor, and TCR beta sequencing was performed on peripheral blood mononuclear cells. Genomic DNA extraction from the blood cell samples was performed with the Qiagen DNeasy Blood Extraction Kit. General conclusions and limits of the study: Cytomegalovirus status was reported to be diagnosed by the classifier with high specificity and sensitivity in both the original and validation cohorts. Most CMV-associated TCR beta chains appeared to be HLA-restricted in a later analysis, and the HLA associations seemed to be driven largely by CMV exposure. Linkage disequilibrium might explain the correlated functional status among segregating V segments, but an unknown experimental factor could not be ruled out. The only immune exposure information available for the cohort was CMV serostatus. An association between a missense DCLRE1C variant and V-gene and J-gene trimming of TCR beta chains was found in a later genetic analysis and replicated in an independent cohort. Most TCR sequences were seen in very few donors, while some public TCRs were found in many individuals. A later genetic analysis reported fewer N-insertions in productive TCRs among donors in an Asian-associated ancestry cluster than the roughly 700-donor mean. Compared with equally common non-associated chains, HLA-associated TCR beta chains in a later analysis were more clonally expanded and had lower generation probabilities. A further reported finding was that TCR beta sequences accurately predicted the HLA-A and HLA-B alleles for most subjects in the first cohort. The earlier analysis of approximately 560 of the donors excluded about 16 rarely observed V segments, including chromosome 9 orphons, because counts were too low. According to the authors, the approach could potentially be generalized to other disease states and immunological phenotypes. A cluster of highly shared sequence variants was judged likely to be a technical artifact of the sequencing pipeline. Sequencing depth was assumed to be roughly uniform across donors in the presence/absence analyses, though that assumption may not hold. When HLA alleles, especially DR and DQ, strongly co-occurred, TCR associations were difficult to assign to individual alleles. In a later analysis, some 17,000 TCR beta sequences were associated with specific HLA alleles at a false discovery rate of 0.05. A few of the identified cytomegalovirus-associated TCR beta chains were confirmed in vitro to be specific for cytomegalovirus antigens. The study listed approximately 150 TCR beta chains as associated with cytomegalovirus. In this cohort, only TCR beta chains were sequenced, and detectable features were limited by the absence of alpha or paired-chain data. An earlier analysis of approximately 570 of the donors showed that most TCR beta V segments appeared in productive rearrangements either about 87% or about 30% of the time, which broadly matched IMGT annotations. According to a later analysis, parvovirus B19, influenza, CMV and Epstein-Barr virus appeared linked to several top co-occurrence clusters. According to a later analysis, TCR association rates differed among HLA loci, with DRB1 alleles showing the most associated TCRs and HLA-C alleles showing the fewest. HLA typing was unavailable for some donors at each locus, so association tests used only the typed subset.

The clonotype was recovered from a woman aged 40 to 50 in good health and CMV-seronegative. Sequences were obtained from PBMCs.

The nucleotide sequence reads as follows: TGTGCCAGTAGTATAGGGGACAGGGGAAGAAATGAGCAGTTCTTC. Translated, it gives CASSIGDRGRNEQFF. The chain couples TRBV19 to TRBJ2-1; 10 junctional bases match TRBD1. The germline V gene (reference sequence) gives CDR1 as LNHDA and CDR2 as SQIVND. The CDR3 sequence holds 15 residues, the cysteine and phenylalanine included. Of all the DNA, just the CDR3 is kept, 45 bases in frame from base 1. Trimming accounts for 1 base at V and 7 bases at J, while the number of junction bases matched to no gene is 4.